A single sample is the source of the 19 T cell receptor beta chains below, sequenced in a study of blood T cell repertoires in COVID-19. Data came from immunoSEQ multiplex PCR; TCRdb stores just in-frame clones and leaves some out. The sample carries approximately 93,000 clones, 77% recorded once. Material for sequencing was peripheral blood. Receptor source: a woman at least 80 years old with acute or convalescent COVID-19.

The chain recombines TRBV28 with TRBJ2-7; 9 bases fit TRBD1. Germline CDR1 is MDHEN and CDR2 is SYDVKM. The V segment lost 2 bases and the J segment 0 bases; nucleotides outside the gene matches: 11. The CDR3 extends over 18 amino acids. The CDR3 spells CASSLEGQGTHSSYEQYF. The DNA of the CDR3 is TGTGCCAGCAGTTTAGAGGGACAGGGAACTCATTCCTCCTACGAGCAGTACTTC.

This clone has a single count. This chain uses TRBV18 with TRBJ2-1; 7 nucleotides line up with TRBD1. Losses at the gene ends were 1 base for V and 7 bases for J; bases not matched to a gene: 1. Germline assignment: CDR1 KGHSH and CDR2 LQKENI. The CDR3 has 13 amino acids. The CDR3 region has the DNA TGTGCCAGCTCACCACAGGGGGCAAATGAGCAGTTCTTC. Its protein product is CASSPQGANEQFF.

The rearrangement uses TRBV6-2 or TRBV6-3 and TRBJ2-7; the match to TRBD1 covers 7 bases. The germline V gene has CDR1 MNHEY and CDR2 SVGEGT. The V segment lost 1 base and the J segment 0 bases; nucleotides outside the gene matches: 12. The CDR3 covers 18 residues. The CDR3 is CASSYYLQRTGNSYEQYF. CDR3 bases: TGTGCCAGCAGTTACTATTTACAGAGGACAGGCAACTCCTACGAGCAGTACTTC.

The rearrangement joins TRBV19 to TRBJ2-6, with 8 nucleotides matching TRBD1. With 6 bases clipped from V and 2 bases from J, the junction kept 3 bases outside the gene matches. The CDR3 consists of 15 residues. In germline, CDR1 is LNHDA, CDR2 SQIVND (reference sequence). Written as DNA, the CDR3 is TGTGCCAGTAGGAGGACAGGGACTGGGGCCAACGTCCTGACTTTC. The encoded protein is CASRRTGTGANVLTF.

This chain links TRBV9 with TRBJ1-1, with 10 bases that match TRBD1. Germline-derived CDR1 and CDR2 are SGDLS and YYNGEE. The V gene end was trimmed by 4 bases and the J gene end by 0 bases; junction bases not matched to a gene: 3. The CDR3 totals 15 residues. CDR3 bases: TGTGCCAGCAGCCCCGGGACAGGGGTGAACACTGAAGCTTTCTTT. The encoded protein is CASSPGTGVNTEAFF.

The chain employs TRBV4-1 and TRBJ1-3; unclear D gene. The V end lost 0 bases, the J end lost 4 bases, and 10 bases lay between the germline ends. The CDR3 extends over 15 amino acids. CDR1 is MGHRA, CDR2 YSYEKL, per germline. The chain's CDR3 is CASSQDIVPGNTIYF. As DNA, the CDR3 is TGCGCCAGCAGCCAAGATATAGTGCCGGGAAACACCATATATTTT.

This clone was observed a handful of times. The chain is built from TRBV6-5 and TRBJ1-2, with a tentative D call TRBD1 (5 bases). The CDR3 runs 12 residues. CDR1 MNHEY and CDR2 SVGAGI come from the germline V gene. Trimming took 8 bases from V and 2 from J, leaving 9 bases between them. The CDR3 protein is CASFGQNYGYTF. The CDR3 DNA is TGTGCCAGCTTCGGACAAAACTATGGCTACACCTTC.

The chain carries TRBV19 and TRBJ2-5, with 10 bases identical to TRBD2. Germline CDR1 reads LNHDA; CDR2 reads SQIVND (reference sequence). The junction had 0 bases not matched to a gene; V was cut back by 0 bases and J by 5 bases. This CDR3 region has 14 residues. The CDR3 coding sequence is TGTGCCAGTAGTATAGAGGGACTAGCGGAGACCCAGTACTTC. Residues: CASSIEGLAETQYF.

The DNA for the CDR3 is TGTGCCAGCAGTAGCGGGAGCAATACAAATGAGCAGTTCTTC. Translation gives CASSSGSNTNEQFF. The chain joins TRBV2 to TRBJ2-1; 8 bases align to TRBD2. CDR1 is SNHLY, CDR2 FYNNEI, per germline. The length of the CDR3 is 14 residues. The trim removed 5 bases at V and 7 bases at J, leaving 7 bases unmatched.

The chain recombines TRBV5-1 with TRBJ1-6; TRBD1 is a possible D gene (6 bases). CDR3 length: 15 amino acids. With 5 bases removed from V and 0 bases from J, the gap between germline ends came to 9 bases. Germline CDR1 SGHRS, CDR2 YFSETQ. CDR3 residues: CASRQGSSYNSPLHF. The CDR3 coding sequence is TGCGCCAGCAGACAGGGCAGCTCCTATAATTCACCCCTCCACTTT.

This clone was detected a few times. V and J are TRBV13 and TRBJ1-1, with no clear D. CDR3 length: 14 amino acids. Trimming left V 3 bases short and J 1 base short, with 9 bases between. Germline CDR1 and CDR2: PRHDT and FYEKMQ (reference sequence). The CDR3 loop reads CASSFGLGNTEAFF. CDR3 in DNA: TGTGCCAGCAGCTTTGGGCTGGGGAACACTGAAGCTTTCTTT.

V gene TRBV5-1 combines with J gene TRBJ2-7; TRBD2 matches at 14 bases. This CDR3 has 15 amino acids. J gave up 4 bases and V 0 bases, and 0 bases lay outside the gene matches. Germline V CDR1 and CDR2: SGHRS, YFSETQ. For the CDR3, the DNA is TGCGCCAGCAGCTTGGGACTAGCGGGAGGGTACGAGCAGTACTTC. Translation: CASSLGLAGGYEQYF.

Comments on this clone: The identical CDR3 is also encoded by other nucleotide sequences in the sample. The rearrangement joins TRBV6-4 to TRBJ1-1; TRBD1 is a possible D gene (5 bases). This CDR3 is built from 13 residues. V was clipped by 6 bases and J by 2 bases, with 10 bases between them. Per germline, CDR1 MRHNA and CDR2 SNTAGT. This CDR3 reads CASSVGVNTEAFF. CDR3 DNA sequence: TGTGCCAGCAGCGTAGGGGTAAACACTGAAGCTTTCTTT.

This clone was observed once. V is TRBV24-1 and J is TRBJ2-3; D is possibly TRBD1 (6 bases). CDR3 length equals 17 residues. Germline CDR1 KGHDR, CDR2 SFDVKD. V shed 5 bases and J shed 1 base, with 18 bases lying between them. The CDR3 coding sequence is TGTGCCACCAGTGGCCTAAGAACAGGGATTGGCACAGATACGCAGTATTTT. This codes for CATSGLRTGIGTDTQYF.

The chain carries TRBV6-5 and TRBJ1-3; 7 bases map to TRBD1. V trimming: 6 bases; J trimming: 0 bases; junction bases outside the gene matches: 5. The CDR3 is 15 amino acids. The germline CDR1 and CDR2 sequences are MNHEY and SVGAGI. The CDR3 coding sequence is TGTGCCAGCAGACAGGGGCCTAGCTCTGGAAACACCATATATTTT. It codes for CASRQGPSSGNTIYF.

The chain combines TRBV5-1 with TRBJ1-1; TRBD1 might be the D (5 bases). CDR3 length equals 14 residues. V gave up 2 bases and J gave up 0 bases, with 8 bases separating them. Germline assignment: CDR1 SGHRS and CDR2 YFSETQ. The CDR3 DNA sequence: TGCGCCAGCAGCTTTACAGGTATGAACACTGAAGCTTTCTTT. Translated: CASSFTGMNTEAFF.

This chain connects TRBV5-1 to TRBJ1-2; 10 positions match TRBD1. The CDR3 runs 13 residues. CDR1 and CDR2 (germline): SGHRS, YFSETQ. The junction had 3 bases not matched to a gene; V was cut back by 2 bases and J by 8 bases. CDR3 sequence reads: CASSFGQGEGYTF. The CDR3 DNA is TGCGCCAGCAGCTTTGGACAGGGGGAAGGCTACACCTTC.

The chain combines TRBV5-4 with TRBJ2-7; D is undetermined. With 4 bases removed from V and 4 bases from J, the gap between germline ends came to 12 bases. The CDR3 length is 13 residues. Germline V gene data show CDR1 as SGHNT and CDR2 as YYREEE (reference sequence). In DNA form, the CDR3 reads TGTGCCAGCAGCCCCATGAGGAATTACGAGCAGTACTTC. It encodes CASSPMRNYEQYF.

The chain is built from TRBV7-2 and TRBJ2-3; D possibly corresponds to TRBD1 (6 bases). Germline assignment: CDR1 SGHTA and CDR2 FQGNSA. There are 15 residues in the CDR3. Trimming took off 4 bases at V and 3 bases at J, with 14 bases between the two ends. CDR3 coding DNA: TGTGCCAGCAGCTCTCAGGGACATACTACAGATACGCAGTATTTT. It encodes CASSSQGHTTDTQYF.